This is a list of T cell receptor beta chains from one sample in a study of T cell changes during pregnancy in multiple sclerosis. Produced via immunoSEQ multiplex PCR; TCRdb's table is partial and in-frame only. The sample holds about 38,000 clones, 88% seen once. Specimen: CD8+ T cells from peripheral blood mononuclear cells, collected in the third trimester of pregnancy. The origin of the receptors is a female donor with multiple sclerosis, enrolled in a pregnancy study. Both conserved end residues are part of each CDR3. D genes are given only for firm matches. Clone size appears in some rows only: once, few, many, or a class for an expanded clone.

clone_size: NA
j_call: TRBJ1-1
d_call: NA
v_call: TRBV28
cdr3_aa: CASSSFQGGDTEAFF
cdr3_nt: TGTGCCAGCAGCTCCTTTCAGGGAGGCGACACTGAAGCTTTCTTT

clone_size: NA
j_call: TRBJ1-1
d_call: NA
v_call: TRBV7-9
cdr3_aa: CASTRGVGTEAFF
cdr3_nt: TGTGCCAGCACCCGCGGCGTGGGCACTGAAGCTTTCTTT

clone_size: NA
j_call: TRBJ1-1
d_call: TRBD1
v_call: TRBV5-4
cdr3_aa: CASSPDRDTEAFF
cdr3_nt: TGTGCCAGCAGCCCGGACAGGGACACTGAAGCTTTCTTT

clone_size: NA
j_call: TRBJ1-1
d_call: NA
v_call: TRBV9
cdr3_aa: CASSLKIRGGTEAFF
cdr3_nt: TGTGCCAGCAGCCTCAAGATCCGAGGGGGCACTGAAGCTTTCTTT

clone_size: few
j_call: TRBJ2-7
d_call: NA
v_call: TRBV30
cdr3_aa: CAWETGGRPEQYF
cdr3_nt: TGTGCCTGGGAAACCGGCGGTAGGCCCGAGCAGTACTTC

clone_size: NA
j_call: TRBJ2-3
d_call: NA
v_call: TRBV6-4
cdr3_aa: CASSRTSTDTQYF
cdr3_nt: TGTGCCAGCAGTCGGACTAGCACAGATACGCAGTATTTT

clone_size: NA
j_call: TRBJ1-6
d_call: NA
v_call: TRBV6-6
cdr3_aa: CASSYSRGGPGSPLHF
cdr3_nt: TGTGCCAGCAGTTACTCTCGGGGGGGGCCTGGGTCACCCCTCCACTTT

clone_size: NA
j_call: TRBJ2-4
d_call: NA
v_call: TRBV5-5
cdr3_aa: CASSLDRPTLAKNIQYF
cdr3_nt: TGTGCCAGCAGCTTGGACAGGCCTACTCTAGCCAAAAACATTCAGTACTTC

clone_size: NA
j_call: TRBJ1-1
d_call: NA
v_call: TRBV15
cdr3_aa: CATSGVQRRTEAFF
cdr3_nt: TGTGCCACCAGTGGAGTGCAGAGGCGCACTGAAGCTTTCTTT

clone_size: NA
j_call: TRBJ2-1
d_call: TRBD1
v_call: TRBV15
cdr3_aa: CATSRAPGGSYNEQFF
cdr3_nt: TGTGCCACCAGCAGAGCGCCAGGGGGTTCCTACAATGAGCAGTTCTTC

clone_size: few
j_call: TRBJ1-1
d_call: TRBD1
v_call: TRBV18
cdr3_aa: CASSPRGQGDTEAFF
cdr3_nt: TGTGCCAGCTCACCACGGGGACAGGGAGACACTGAAGCTTTCTTT

clone_size: NA
j_call: TRBJ2-2
d_call: NA
v_call: TRBV27
cdr3_aa: CASSLQGITGELFF
cdr3_nt: TGTGCCAGCAGTTTACAGGGAATCACCGGGGAGCTGTTTTTT

clone_size: NA
j_call: TRBJ2-1
d_call: NA
v_call: TRBV27
cdr3_aa: CASWKPPGNEQFF
cdr3_nt: TGTGCCAGCTGGAAGCCCCCGGGCAATGAGCAGTTCTTC

clone_size: NA
j_call: TRBJ2-3
d_call: NA
v_call: TRBV10-3
cdr3_aa: CAISADTLGHTDTQYF
cdr3_nt: TGTGCCATCAGTGCCGATACCTTGGGGCACACAGATACGCAGTATTTT

clone_size: NA
j_call: TRBJ1-6
d_call: NA
v_call: TRBV19
cdr3_aa: CASSDPTESAGLPLHF
cdr3_nt: TGTGCCAGTAGTGACCCCACAGAATCCGCCGGACTCCCCCTCCACTTT

clone_size: few
j_call: TRBJ2-2
d_call: TRBD2
v_call: TRBV6-4
cdr3_aa: CASSESGGAGELFF
cdr3_nt: TGTGCCAGCAGTGAGAGCGGGGGGGCCGGGGAGCTGTTTTTT

clone_size: NA
j_call: TRBJ2-7
d_call: NA
v_call: TRBV7-9
cdr3_aa: CASSLGARSSYEQYF
cdr3_nt: TGTGCCAGCAGCTTAGGCGCCCGGTCCTCCTACGAGCAGTACTTC

clone_size: NA
j_call: TRBJ2-7
d_call: TRBD2
v_call: TRBV29-1
cdr3_aa: CSVEDPRGAPPYEQYF
cdr3_nt: TGCAGCGTTGAAGATCCGCGGGGGGCACCCCCCTACGAGCAGTACTTC

clone_size: NA
j_call: TRBJ1-5
d_call: TRBD1
v_call: TRBV27
cdr3_aa: CASSPDRGPNQPQHF
cdr3_nt: TGTGCCAGCAGCCCCGACAGGGGTCCTAATCAGCCCCAGCATTTT

clone_size: once
j_call: TRBJ1-1
d_call: NA
v_call: TRBV7-8
cdr3_aa: CASSLGLGGGTEAFF
cdr3_nt: TGTGCCAGCAGCTTAGGATTAGGTGGAGGCACTGAAGCTTTCTTT

clone_size: NA
j_call: TRBJ1-6
d_call: NA
v_call: TRBV11-2
cdr3_aa: CASSLTSSYNSPLHF
cdr3_nt: TGTGCCAGCAGCTTAACCAGCTCCTATAATTCACCCCTCCACTTT

clone_size: once
j_call: TRBJ2-5
d_call: NA
v_call: TRBV27
cdr3_aa: CASSLRAGYQETQYF
cdr3_nt: TGTGCCAGCAGTTTAAGGGCAGGGTACCAAGAGACCCAGTACTTC

clone_size: NA
j_call: TRBJ1-1
d_call: NA
v_call: TRBV5-1
cdr3_aa: CASRAVNTEAFF
cdr3_nt: TGCGCCAGCAGGGCCGTGAACACTGAAGCTTTCTTT

clone_size: NA
j_call: TRBJ2-2
d_call: TRBD1
v_call: TRBV6-4
cdr3_aa: CASSDSTQGVTGELFF
cdr3_nt: TGTGCCAGCAGTGACTCGACCCAGGGGGTCACCGGGGAGCTGTTTTTT

clone_size: NA
j_call: TRBJ2-7
d_call: NA
v_call: TRBV10-3
cdr3_aa: CASTGSSYEQYF
cdr3_nt: TGTGCCAGCACAGGGAGCTCCTACGAGCAGTACTTC

clone_size: NA
j_call: TRBJ2-7
d_call: TRBD1
v_call: TRBV7-8
cdr3_aa: CASSVTGLYEQYF
cdr3_nt: TGTGCCAGCAGCGTGACAGGGCTCTACGAGCAGTACTTC

clone_size: NA
j_call: TRBJ1-1
d_call: NA
v_call: TRBV12-5
cdr3_aa: CASGHGTSTEAFF
cdr3_nt: TGTGCTAGTGGTCACGGGACATCAACTGAAGCTTTCTTT

clone_size: NA
j_call: TRBJ1-1
d_call: NA
v_call: TRBV6-8
cdr3_aa: CASPPGENTEAFF
cdr3_nt: TGTGCCAGCCCGCCCGGAGAGAACACTGAAGCTTTCTTT

clone_size: NA
j_call: TRBJ2-7
d_call: TRBD2
v_call: TRBV15
cdr3_aa: CATSRGEGFGSEQYF
cdr3_nt: TGTGCCACCAGCAGGGGGGAGGGCTTTGGTTCCGAGCAGTACTTC

clone_size: NA
j_call: TRBJ1-2
d_call: TRBD1
v_call: TRBV29-1
cdr3_aa: CSVEGTEPNYGYTF
cdr3_nt: TGCAGCGTCGAGGGGACAGAGCCTAACTATGGCTACACCTTC

clone_size: NA
j_call: TRBJ1-5
d_call: NA
v_call: TRBV6-4
cdr3_aa: CASSDRPTGPGSNQPQHF
cdr3_nt: TGTGCCAGCAGTGACCGGCCGACAGGTCCGGGAAGCAATCAGCCCCAGCATTTT

clone_size: NA
j_call: TRBJ2-3
d_call: NA
v_call: TRBV6-5
cdr3_aa: CASSYSAERADTQYF
cdr3_nt: TGTGCCAGCAGTTACTCAGCGGAGCGGGCAGATACGCAGTATTTT

clone_size: NA
j_call: TRBJ2-5
d_call: NA
v_call: TRBV7-6
cdr3_aa: CASSLARAPQETQYF
cdr3_nt: TGTGCCAGCAGCTTAGCGCGGGCCCCCCAAGAGACCCAGTACTTC

clone_size: NA
j_call: TRBJ1-1
d_call: TRBD1
v_call: TRBV4-1
cdr3_aa: CASSWQGQGIPEAFF
cdr3_nt: TGCGCCAGCAGCTGGCAGGGACAGGGTATCCCTGAAGCTTTCTTT

clone_size: NA
j_call: TRBJ1-1
d_call: NA
v_call: TRBV5-6
cdr3_aa: CASSWGGIGATEAFF
cdr3_nt: TGTGCCAGCAGCTGGGGTGGTATAGGGGCCACTGAAGCTTTCTTT

clone_size: NA
j_call: TRBJ2-7
d_call: NA
v_call: TRBV4-1
cdr3_aa: CASSGEQGFREQYF
cdr3_nt: TGCGCCAGCAGCGGGGAACAGGGATTCCGCGAGCAGTACTTC

clone_size: few
j_call: TRBJ1-2
d_call: NA
v_call: TRBV7-9
cdr3_aa: CASSPMRANYGYTF
cdr3_nt: TGTGCCAGCAGCCCAATGAGGGCTAACTATGGCTACACCTTC

clone_size: NA
j_call: TRBJ1-3
d_call: TRBD1
v_call: TRBV11-2
cdr3_aa: CASSLDLRRTGLGSGNTIYF
cdr3_nt: TGTGCCAGCAGCTTAGATCTCAGGAGGACAGGGCTGGGCTCTGGAAACACCATATATTTT

clone_size: NA
j_call: TRBJ2-7
d_call: TRBD1
v_call: TRBV7-9
cdr3_aa: CASSPDRDEQYF
cdr3_nt: TGTGCCAGCAGCCCCGACAGGGACGAGCAGTACTTC

clone_size: NA
j_call: TRBJ1-2
d_call: NA
v_call: TRBV27
cdr3_aa: CASSLTGNYGYTF
cdr3_nt: TGTGCCAGCAGTTTGACGGGGAACTATGGCTACACCTTC

clone_size: NA
j_call: TRBJ2-3
d_call: NA
v_call: TRBV2
cdr3_aa: CASSGHQSPDTQYF
cdr3_nt: TGTGCCAGCAGTGGACATCAGTCCCCAGATACGCAGTATTTT

clone_size: NA
j_call: TRBJ2-1
d_call: TRBD2
v_call: TRBV6-4
cdr3_aa: CASSPTSGGANEQFF
cdr3_nt: TGTGCCAGCAGCCCCACTAGCGGGGGGGCCAATGAGCAGTTCTTC

clone_size: once
j_call: TRBJ1-3
d_call: NA
v_call: TRBV4-1
cdr3_aa: CASSQDPPDRYWGNTIYF
cdr3_nt: TGCGCCAGCAGCCAAGATCCCCCCGACAGGTATTGGGGAAACACCATATATTTT

clone_size: NA
j_call: TRBJ2-7
d_call: NA
v_call: TRBV27
cdr3_aa: CASSPTPWEQYF
cdr3_nt: TGTGCCAGCAGTCCCACACCGTGGGAGCAGTACTTC

clone_size: NA
j_call: TRBJ1-1
d_call: NA
v_call: TRBV6-5
cdr3_aa: CASSYGAGATEAFF
cdr3_nt: TGTGCCAGCAGTTACGGGGCAGGGGCCACTGAAGCTTTCTTT

clone_size: NA
j_call: TRBJ2-7
d_call: TRBD1
v_call: TRBV7-8
cdr3_aa: CSSLDRDNYEQYF
cdr3_nt: TGTTCGAGCTTAGACAGGGATAATTACGAGCAGTACTTC

clone_size: NA
j_call: TRBJ2-3
d_call: TRBD2
v_call: TRBV10-1
cdr3_aa: CASSVGTTSTDTQYF
cdr3_nt: TGCGCCAGCAGTGTAGGGACTACTAGCACAGATACGCAGTATTTT

clone_size: NA
j_call: TRBJ2-3
d_call: NA
v_call: TRBV27
cdr3_aa: CASRPVNYGTDTQYF
cdr3_nt: TGTGCCAGCAGGCCGGTTAATTACGGCACAGATACGCAGTATTTT